The sequence of this TCR beta chain was determined in a study of OX40 agonist ivuxolimab in advanced cancers. Profiled with immunoSEQ multiplex PCR; TCRdb holds only in-frame clones, not every one. Altogether fewer than 60,000 clones are present, roughly nine tenths being singletons, with the ten largest covering roughly an eighth. The CDR3 is made up of 15 amino acids. CDR1 MNHEY and CDR2 SMNVEV come from the germline V gene (reference sequence). The V and J ends lost 2 bases and 1 base respectively, with 11 bases between them. Material: CD4+ or CD8+ T cells sorted from blood, obtained in a trial of the OX40 agonist ivuxolimab. The gene calls are TRBV27 and TRBJ1-1; a possible D gene is TRBD1 (5 bases). The source of this sequence is an adult with an advanced solid tumor such as melanoma, head and neck, liver or kidney cancer. The CDR3 region has the DNA TGTGCCAGCAGTTTACTCGGGGCGGGGAACACTGAAGCTTTCTTT. Translated: CASSLLGAGNTEAFF.